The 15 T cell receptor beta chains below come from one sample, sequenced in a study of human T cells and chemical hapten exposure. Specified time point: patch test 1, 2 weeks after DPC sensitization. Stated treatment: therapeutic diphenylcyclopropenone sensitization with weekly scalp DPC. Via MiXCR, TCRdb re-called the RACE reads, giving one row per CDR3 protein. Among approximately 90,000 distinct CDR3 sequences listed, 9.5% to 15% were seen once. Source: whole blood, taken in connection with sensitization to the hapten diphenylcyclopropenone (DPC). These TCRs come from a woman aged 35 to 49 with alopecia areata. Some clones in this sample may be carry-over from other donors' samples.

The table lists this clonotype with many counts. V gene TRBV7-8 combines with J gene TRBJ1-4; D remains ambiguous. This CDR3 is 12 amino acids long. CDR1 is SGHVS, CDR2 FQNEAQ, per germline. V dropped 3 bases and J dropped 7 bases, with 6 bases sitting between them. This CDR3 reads CASSFPREKLFF. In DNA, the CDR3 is TGTGCCAGCAGCTTCCCTCGTGAAAAACTGTTTTTT.

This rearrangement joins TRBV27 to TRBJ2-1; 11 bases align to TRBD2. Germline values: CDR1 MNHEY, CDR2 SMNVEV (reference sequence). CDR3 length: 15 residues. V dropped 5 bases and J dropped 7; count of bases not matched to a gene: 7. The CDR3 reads CASSHSGRGQNEQFF. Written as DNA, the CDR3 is TGTGCCAGCAGTCATAGCGGGAGGGGCCAAAATGAGCAGTTCTTC.

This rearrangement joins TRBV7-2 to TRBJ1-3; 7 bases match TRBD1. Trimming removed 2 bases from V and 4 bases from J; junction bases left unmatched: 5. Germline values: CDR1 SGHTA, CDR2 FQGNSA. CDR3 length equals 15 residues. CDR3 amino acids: CASSLSTGDGNTIYF. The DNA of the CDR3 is TGTGCCAGCAGCTTAAGTACAGGGGACGGAAACACCATATATTTT.

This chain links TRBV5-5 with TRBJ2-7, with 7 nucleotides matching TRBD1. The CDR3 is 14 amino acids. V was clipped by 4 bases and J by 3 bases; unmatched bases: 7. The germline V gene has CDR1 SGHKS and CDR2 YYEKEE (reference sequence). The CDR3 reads CASSRGQSIYEQYF. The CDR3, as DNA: TGTGCCAGCAGCCGGGGACAGTCCATCTACGAGCAGTACTTC.

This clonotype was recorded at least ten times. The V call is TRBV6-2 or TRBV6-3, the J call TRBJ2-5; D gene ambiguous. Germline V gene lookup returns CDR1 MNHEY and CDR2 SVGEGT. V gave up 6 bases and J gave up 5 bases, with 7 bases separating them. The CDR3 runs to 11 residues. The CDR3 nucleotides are TGTGCCAGCAGAAGGTACGAGACCCAGTACTTC. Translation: CASRRYETQYF.

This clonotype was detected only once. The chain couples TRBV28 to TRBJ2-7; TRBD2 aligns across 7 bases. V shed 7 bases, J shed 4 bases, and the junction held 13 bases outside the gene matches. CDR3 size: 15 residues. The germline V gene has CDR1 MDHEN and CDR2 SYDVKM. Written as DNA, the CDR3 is TGTGCCAGCAATGGTGGACTAGACAAATTTTACGAGCAGTACTTC. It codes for CASNGGLDKFYEQYF.

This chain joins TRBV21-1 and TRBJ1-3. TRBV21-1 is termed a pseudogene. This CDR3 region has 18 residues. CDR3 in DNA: TGTGCCAGCAGCGGGAGAGAGAGGAAGGCCTGCTCTGGAAACACCATATATTTT. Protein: CASSGRERKACSGNTIYF.

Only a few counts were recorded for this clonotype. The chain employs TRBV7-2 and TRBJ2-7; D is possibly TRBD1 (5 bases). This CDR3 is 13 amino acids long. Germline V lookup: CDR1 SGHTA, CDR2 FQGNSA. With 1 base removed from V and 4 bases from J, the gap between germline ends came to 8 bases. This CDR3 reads CASSLGGEYEQYF. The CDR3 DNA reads TGTGCCAGCAGCTTAGGGGGCGAGTACGAGCAGTACTTC.

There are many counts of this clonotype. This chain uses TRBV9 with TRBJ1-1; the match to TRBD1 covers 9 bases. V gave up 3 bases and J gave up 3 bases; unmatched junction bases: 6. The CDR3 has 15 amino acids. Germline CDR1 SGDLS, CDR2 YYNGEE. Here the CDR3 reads CASSGTGGGYTEAFF. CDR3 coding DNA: TGTGCCAGCAGCGGTACAGGGGGCGGGTACACTGAAGCTTTCTTT.

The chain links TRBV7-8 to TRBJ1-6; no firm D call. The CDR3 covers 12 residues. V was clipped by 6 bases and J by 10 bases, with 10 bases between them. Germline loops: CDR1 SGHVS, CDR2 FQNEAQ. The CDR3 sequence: CASSSFGSPLHF. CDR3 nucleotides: TGTGCCAGCAGTTCCTTCGGGTCACCCCTCCACTTT.

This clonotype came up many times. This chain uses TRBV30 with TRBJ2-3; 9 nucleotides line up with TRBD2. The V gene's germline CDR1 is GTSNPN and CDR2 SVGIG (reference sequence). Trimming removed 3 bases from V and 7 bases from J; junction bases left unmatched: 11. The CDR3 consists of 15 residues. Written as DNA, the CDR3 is TGTGCCTGGAGCCCCCTACGGCTAGCGGGGAATACGCAGTATTTT. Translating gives CAWSPLRLAGNTQYF.

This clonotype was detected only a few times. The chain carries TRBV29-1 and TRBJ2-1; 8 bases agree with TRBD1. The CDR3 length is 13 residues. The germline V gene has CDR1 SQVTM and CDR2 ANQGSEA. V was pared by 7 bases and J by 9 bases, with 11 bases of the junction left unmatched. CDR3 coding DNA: TGCAGCGGGGGCGGACAGGGTTATGGTGAGCAGTTCTTC. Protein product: CSGGGQGYGEQFF.

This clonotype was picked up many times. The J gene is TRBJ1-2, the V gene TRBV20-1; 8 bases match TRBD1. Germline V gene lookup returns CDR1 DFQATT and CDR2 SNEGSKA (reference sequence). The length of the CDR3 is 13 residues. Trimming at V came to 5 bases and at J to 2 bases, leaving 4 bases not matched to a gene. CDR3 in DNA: TGCAGTGCTCCTGGACAGGGCAACTATGGCTACACCTTC. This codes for CSAPGQGNYGYTF.

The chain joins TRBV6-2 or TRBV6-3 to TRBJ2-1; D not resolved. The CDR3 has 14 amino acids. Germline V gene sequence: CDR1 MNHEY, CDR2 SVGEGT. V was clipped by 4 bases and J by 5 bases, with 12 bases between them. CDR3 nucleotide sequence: TGTGCCAGCAGTTTTCGGGCCCGGCACAATGAGCAGTTCTTC. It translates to CASSFRARHNEQFF.

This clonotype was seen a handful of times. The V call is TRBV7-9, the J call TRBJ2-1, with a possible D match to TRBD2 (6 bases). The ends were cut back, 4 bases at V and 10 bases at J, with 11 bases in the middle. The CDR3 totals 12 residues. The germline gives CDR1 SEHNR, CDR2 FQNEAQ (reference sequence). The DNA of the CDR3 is TGTGCCAGCAGCTGGAGGGTCTGGGAGCAGTTCTTC. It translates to CASSWRVWEQFF.